These T cell receptor beta chains were read from a single sample in a study of blood T cells in healthy people across ages. TCRdb fed the 5' RACE reads into MiXCR, producing one record per CDR3 protein. The data show nearly 800,000 distinct CDR3 sequences, approximately 25% seen once. In addition, the sample was reused for a study of T cells of mothers and their children.

Sequencing was performed on blood. The receptors were sampled from a boy younger than 18 in good health. Each CDR3 is given with its conserved first and last residue. Fields, in order: CDR3 protein, CDR3 DNA, J gene, D gene, V gene, clone size. D genes are given only for firm matches. Clone size is stated in some rows and not others, as once, few, many or a class when expanded.

CDR3aa: CASSTVIGGGVTQYF
CDR3nt: TGCGCCAGCAGTACCGTGATTGGCGGGGGAGTGACCCAGTACTTC
j_gene: TRBJ2-5
d_gene: TRBD2
v_gene: TRBV5-1
abundance: few

CDR3aa: CASSERQNNEKLFF
CDR3nt: TGTGCCAGCAGTGAGAGACAGAATAATGAAAAACTGTTTTTT
j_gene: TRBJ1-4
d_gene: NA
v_gene: TRBV6-1
abundance: NA

CDR3aa: CASSSLGVVGTEAFF
CDR3nt: TGTGCCAGCAGCTCCCTCGGGGTGGTAGGCACTGAAGCTTTCTTT
j_gene: TRBJ1-1
d_gene: NA
v_gene: TRBV7-9
abundance: NA

CDR3aa: CASREGTYEQYF
CDR3nt: TGTGCCAGCAGGGAGGGGACCTACGAGCAGTACTTC
j_gene: TRBJ2-7
d_gene: NA
v_gene: TRBV12-3/TRBV12-4
abundance: NA

CDR3aa: CASRQVSDRYGYTF
CDR3nt: TGCGCCAGCAGGCAAGTTTCGGACCGCTATGGCTACACCTTC
j_gene: TRBJ1-2
d_gene: NA
v_gene: TRBV4-1
abundance: NA

CDR3aa: CASSYAGQLYGYTF
CDR3nt: TGTGCCAGCAGTTACGCGGGCCAGCTCTATGGCTACACCTTC
j_gene: TRBJ1-2
d_gene: NA
v_gene: TRBV6-2/TRBV6-3
abundance: NA

CDR3aa: CASSQDRALYNEQFF
CDR3nt: TGCGCCAGCAGCCAAGATAGAGCCCTGTACAATGAGCAGTTCTTC
j_gene: TRBJ2-1
d_gene: NA
v_gene: TRBV4-3
abundance: NA

CDR3aa: CASSYTTGPYEQYF
CDR3nt: TGTGCCAGCAGTTACACGACAGGACCCTACGAGCAGTACTTC
j_gene: TRBJ2-7
d_gene: NA
v_gene: TRBV6-5
abundance: NA

CDR3aa: CASSQALSTEAFF
CDR3nt: TGCGCCAGCAGCCAGGCTTTATCGACTGAAGCTTTCTTT
j_gene: TRBJ1-1
d_gene: NA
v_gene: TRBV4-1
abundance: NA

CDR3aa: CSVVARDQETQYF
CDR3nt: TGCAGCGTTGTCGCTAGAGATCAAGAGACCCAGTACTTC
j_gene: TRBJ2-5
d_gene: NA
v_gene: TRBV29-1
abundance: few

CDR3aa: CASSSEGASDTQYF
CDR3nt: TGTGCCAGCAGTAGTGAGGGAGCGTCAGATACGCAGTATTTT
j_gene: TRBJ2-3
d_gene: NA
v_gene: TRBV6-2/TRBV6-3
abundance: few

CDR3aa: CASSLLAVNQPQHF
CDR3nt: TGTGCCAGCAGTTTATTGGCAGTTAATCAGCCCCAGCATTTT
j_gene: TRBJ1-5
d_gene: NA
v_gene: TRBV28
abundance: few

CDR3aa: CASSSRLAGKQETQYF
CDR3nt: TGTGCCAGCAGCTCGCGACTAGCGGGGAAACAAGAGACCCAGTACTTC
j_gene: TRBJ2-5
d_gene: TRBD2
v_gene: TRBV7-2
abundance: NA

CDR3aa: CASSHAPSYPGEQYF
CDR3nt: TGCGCCAGCAGCCATGCCCCTTCCTATCCGGGGGAGCAGTACTTC
j_gene: TRBJ2-7
d_gene: NA
v_gene: TRBV4-1
abundance: NA

CDR3aa: CASTWGANTGELFF
CDR3nt: TGTGCCAGCACGTGGGGGGCAAACACCGGGGAGCTGTTTTTT
j_gene: TRBJ2-2
d_gene: NA
v_gene: TRBV6-1
abundance: NA

CDR3aa: CSARRAGGRYEQYF
CDR3nt: TGCAGTGCTAGACGGGCGGGGGGGCGGTACGAGCAGTACTTC
j_gene: TRBJ2-7
d_gene: TRBD2
v_gene: TRBV20-1
abundance: few

CDR3aa: CASSNGLHHPEDEQFF
CDR3nt: TGTGCCAGCAGCAACGGGTTACACCACCCCGAGGATGAGCAGTTCTTC
j_gene: TRBJ2-1
d_gene: NA
v_gene: TRBV9
abundance: NA

CDR3aa: CASSQGRGSYNEQFF
CDR3nt: TGCGCCAGCAGCCAAGGAAGGGGCTCCTACAATGAGCAGTTCTTC
j_gene: TRBJ2-1
d_gene: NA
v_gene: TRBV4-3
abundance: many

CDR3aa: CASNLQTGGGGYTF
CDR3nt: TGTGCCAGCAATCTCCAGACAGGGGGCGGCGGCTACACCTTC
j_gene: TRBJ1-2
d_gene: TRBD1
v_gene: TRBV7-2
abundance: NA

CDR3aa: CASSQDPKLTGNTIYF
CDR3nt: TGCGCCAGCAGCCAAGATCCGAAACTGACTGGAAACACCATATATTTT
j_gene: TRBJ1-3
d_gene: NA
v_gene: TRBV4-3
abundance: few

CDR3aa: CASSQDRGRANQPQHF
CDR3nt: TGCGCCAGCAGCCAAGATCGAGGCAGGGCCAATCAGCCCCAGCATTTT
j_gene: TRBJ1-5
d_gene: NA
v_gene: TRBV4-3
abundance: NA

CDR3aa: CSVTEDRGPMNTEAFF
CDR3nt: TGCAGCGTCACCGAGGACAGGGGCCCTATGAACACTGAAGCTTTCTTT
j_gene: TRBJ1-1
d_gene: TRBD1
v_gene: TRBV29-1
abundance: NA

CDR3aa: CSVQTVYEQYF
CDR3nt: TGCAGCGTTCAGACAGTCTACGAGCAGTACTTC
j_gene: TRBJ2-7
d_gene: NA
v_gene: TRBV29-1
abundance: NA

CDR3aa: CASSFGRGQNYGYTF
CDR3nt: TGTGCCAGCAGTTTCGGCAGGGGCCAGAACTATGGCTACACCTTC
j_gene: TRBJ1-2
d_gene: NA
v_gene: TRBV27
abundance: NA

CDR3aa: CASSFSPAGRNTQYF
CDR3nt: TGTGCCAGCAGCTTTTCCCCAGCGGGCAGGAATACGCAGTATTTT
j_gene: TRBJ2-3
d_gene: NA
v_gene: TRBV7-9
abundance: NA

CDR3aa: CATSDPRGRAHEQFF
CDR3nt: TGTGCCACCAGTGATCCCCGTGGGAGGGCCCATGAGCAGTTCTTC
j_gene: TRBJ2-1
d_gene: TRBD2
v_gene: TRBV24-1
abundance: NA

CDR3aa: CSVWTGVTSGYTF
CDR3nt: TGCAGCGTTTGGACCGGGGTGACTAGCGGCTACACCTTC
j_gene: TRBJ1-2
d_gene: NA
v_gene: TRBV29-1
abundance: few

CDR3aa: CASTFTMPGYTEAFF
CDR3nt: TGTGCCAGCACCTTCACAATGCCGGGGTACACTGAAGCTTTCTTT
j_gene: TRBJ1-1
d_gene: NA
v_gene: TRBV6-2/TRBV6-3
abundance: few

CDR3aa: CASSQAGVSGANVLTF
CDR3nt: TGCGCCAGCAGCCAGGCAGGGGTTTCGGGGGCCAACGTCCTGACTTTC
j_gene: TRBJ2-6
d_gene: NA
v_gene: TRBV4-1
abundance: NA

CDR3aa: CASSQHGRSKDTQYF
CDR3nt: TGTGCCAGCTCCCAACACGGTCGGTCCAAAGATACGCAGTATTTT
j_gene: TRBJ2-3
d_gene: NA
v_gene: TRBV12-3/TRBV12-4
abundance: NA

CDR3aa: CASGATGTGGREQYF
CDR3nt: TGTGCCAGCGGGGCCACCGGGACAGGGGGGAGAGAGCAGTACTTC
j_gene: TRBJ2-5
d_gene: TRBD1
v_gene: TRBV12-3/TRBV12-4
abundance: NA

CDR3aa: CASSLAGTGGSPLHF
CDR3nt: TGCGCCAGCAGCTTGGCCGGGACAGGGGGTTCACCCCTCCACTTT
j_gene: TRBJ1-6
d_gene: TRBD1
v_gene: TRBV5-1
abundance: NA

CDR3aa: CASKGAGLSYEQYF
CDR3nt: TGTGCCAGCAAAGGGGCCGGTTTGTCCTACGAGCAGTACTTC
j_gene: TRBJ2-7
d_gene: NA
v_gene: TRBV28
abundance: NA

CDR3aa: CASSEGTYQSTDTQYF
CDR3nt: TGTGCCAGCAGTGAGGGGACATATCAAAGCACAGATACGCAGTATTTT
j_gene: TRBJ2-3
d_gene: NA
v_gene: TRBV6-1
abundance: NA

CDR3aa: CASSLFLAGDGTGELFF
CDR3nt: TGTGCCAGCAGTTTATTTTTAGCGGGTGACGGCACCGGGGAGCTGTTTTTT
j_gene: TRBJ2-2
d_gene: TRBD2
v_gene: TRBV28
abundance: NA

CDR3aa: CATSDLRLDETDTQYF
CDR3nt: TGTGCCACCAGTGATTTGCGGTTGGATGAGACAGATACGCAGTATTTT
j_gene: TRBJ2-3
d_gene: NA
v_gene: TRBV24-1
abundance: few

CDR3aa: CSARDEGTSGAKSTYNEQFF
CDR3nt: TGCAGTGCTAGAGACGAAGGGACTAGCGGGGCAAAATCGACCTACAATGAGCAGTTCTTC
j_gene: TRBJ2-1
d_gene: TRBD2
v_gene: TRBV20-1
abundance: few

CDR3aa: CSATMVDYEQYF
CDR3nt: TGCAGTGCTACGATGGTGGACTACGAGCAGTACTTC
j_gene: TRBJ2-7
d_gene: NA
v_gene: TRBV20-1
abundance: once

CDR3aa: CASRVQGTYEQYF
CDR3nt: TGTGCCAGCAGAGTACAGGGAACCTACGAGCAGTACTTC
j_gene: TRBJ2-7
d_gene: NA
v_gene: TRBV6-1
abundance: many

CDR3aa: CASSEIRGRRRYNEKLFF
CDR3nt: TGTGCCAGCAGTGAAATTCGAGGGCGCAGGAGGTATAATGAAAAACTGTTTTTT
j_gene: TRBJ1-4
d_gene: NA
v_gene: TRBV2
abundance: few

CDR3aa: CASSFIPGQGTYEQYF
CDR3nt: TGTGCCAGCAGCTTTATACCGGGACAGGGGACATACGAGCAGTACTTC
j_gene: TRBJ2-7
d_gene: TRBD1
v_gene: TRBV7-9
abundance: few

CDR3aa: CASSSGLANEQFF
CDR3nt: TGTGCCAGCAGCTCGGGACTAGCGAACGAGCAGTTCTTC
j_gene: TRBJ2-1
d_gene: TRBD2
v_gene: TRBV7-9
abundance: NA

CDR3aa: CSAALGDNEQFF
CDR3nt: TGCAGTGCTGCGCTAGGCGACAATGAGCAGTTCTTC
j_gene: TRBJ2-1
d_gene: NA
v_gene: TRBV20-1
abundance: NA

CDR3aa: CSALGGDRSYTF
CDR3nt: TGCAGTGCTCTGGGGGGGGACAGGAGCTACACCTTC
j_gene: TRBJ1-2
d_gene: TRBD1
v_gene: TRBV20-1
abundance: few

CDR3aa: CASSQDSGTLYFQYF
CDR3nt: TGCGCCAGCAGCCAAGATTCAGGGACCCTGTATTTTCAGTACTTC
j_gene: TRBJ2-4
d_gene: NA
v_gene: TRBV4-1
abundance: NA

CDR3aa: CASFGGTSGSLPYEQYF
CDR3nt: TGTGCCAGCTTCGGAGGGACTAGCGGGAGTCTCCCCTACGAGCAGTACTTC
j_gene: TRBJ2-7
d_gene: TRBD2
v_gene: TRBV12-3/TRBV12-4
abundance: few

CDR3aa: CASRKQGDGTEAFF
CDR3nt: TGTGCCAGCAGAAAACAGGGAGATGGCACTGAAGCTTTCTTT
j_gene: TRBJ1-1
d_gene: NA
v_gene: TRBV2
abundance: NA

CDR3aa: CASSITSAGMHEKLFF
CDR3nt: TGTGCCAGCAGCATTACCTCGGCAGGGATGCATGAAAAACTGTTTTTT
j_gene: TRBJ1-4
d_gene: NA
v_gene: TRBV25-1
abundance: few

CDR3aa: CATDSLWQFF
CDR3nt: TGTGCCACCGACAGCCTCTGGCAGTTCTTC
j_gene: TRBJ2-1
d_gene: NA
v_gene: TRBV24-1
abundance: NA

CDR3aa: CASSQGYSDSPLHF
CDR3nt: TGTGCCAGCAGCCAAGGATACAGTGATTCACCCCTCCACTTT
j_gene: TRBJ1-6
d_gene: NA
v_gene: TRBV14
abundance: once

CDR3aa: CASSSWGAGGDEQFF
CDR3nt: TGTGCCAGCAGTTCGTGGGGCGCCGGGGGCGATGAGCAGTTCTTC
j_gene: TRBJ2-1
d_gene: NA
v_gene: TRBV28
abundance: NA

CDR3aa: CASSQDFGSGRLEQFF
CDR3nt: TGTGCCAGCAGCCAAGATTTCGGAAGCGGGAGGCTTGAGCAGTTCTTC
j_gene: TRBJ2-1
d_gene: TRBD2
v_gene: TRBV14
abundance: few

CDR3aa: CASTSLGPNQPQHF
CDR3nt: TGTGCCAGCACTAGCCTGGGTCCCAATCAGCCCCAGCATTTT
j_gene: TRBJ1-5
d_gene: NA
v_gene: TRBV27
abundance: NA

CDR3aa: CSARISGHNEQFF
CDR3nt: TGCAGTGCGCGCATTTCGGGGCACAATGAGCAGTTCTTC
j_gene: TRBJ2-1
d_gene: NA
v_gene: TRBV20-1
abundance: few

CDR3aa: CASSYMVAGSSTDTQYF
CDR3nt: TGTGCCAGCAGTTACATGGTAGCGGGGTCTAGCACAGATACGCAGTATTTT
j_gene: TRBJ2-3
d_gene: TRBD2
v_gene: TRBV6-2/TRBV6-3
abundance: NA

CDR3aa: CASSYSGGSNIQYF
CDR3nt: TGTGCCAGCAGTTACTCGGGGGGAAGTAACATTCAGTACTTC
j_gene: TRBJ2-4
d_gene: NA
v_gene: TRBV6-6
abundance: few

CDR3aa: CASSFRGGNEKLFF
CDR3nt: TGTGCCAGCAGTTTTCGGGGAGGCAATGAAAAACTGTTTTTT
j_gene: TRBJ1-4
d_gene: NA
v_gene: TRBV27
abundance: NA

CDR3aa: CASSLFLKGSTDTQYF
CDR3nt: TGTGCCAGCAGCTTATTTCTAAAGGGTTCCACAGATACGCAGTATTTT
j_gene: TRBJ2-3
d_gene: NA
v_gene: TRBV11-2
abundance: NA

CDR3aa: CASSLFAAVRGNQPQHF
CDR3nt: TGTGCCAGCAGTTTGTTCGCGGCAGTTCGGGGCAATCAGCCCCAGCATTTT
j_gene: TRBJ1-5
d_gene: NA
v_gene: TRBV12-3/TRBV12-4
abundance: NA